The rows below give T cell receptor beta chains drawn from one sample of a study of tumor-infiltrating lymphocytes in oesophageal squamous cell carcinoma. In TCRdb, the PCR reads were re-called with MiXCR into one record per CDR3 protein. This sample yields some 15,000 distinct CDR3 sequences, of which around half are seen a single time; 28% belongs to the top ten. Sequenced: esophageal tumor tissue. These receptors all come from a female donor with esophageal squamous cell carcinoma. The CDR3 runs from the conserved cysteine through the conserved F or W. A D gene is named only where the DNA matches it firmly. For some rows the clone size is stated as once, few or many, or as a class when expanded; others skip it.

d_gene | j_gene | len | abundance | v_gene | CDR3aa | CDR3nt
NA | TRBJ2-1 | 14 | NA | TRBV12-3/TRBV12-4 | CASESGRSYNEQFF | TGTGCCAGCGAATCGGGACGGTCCTACAATGAGCAGTTCTTC
TRBD2 | TRBJ2-3 | 14 | NA | TRBV10-2 | CASSEAGRTDTQYF | TGCGCCAGCAGTGAAGCGGGACGCACAGATACGCAGTATTTT
NA | TRBJ2-7 | 15 | few | TRBV28 | CASIGREAAADEQYF | TGTGCCAGCATTGGCAGGGAGGCTGCTGCAGACGAGCAGTACTTC
TRBD2 | TRBJ2-1 | 18 | many | TRBV5-4 | CASSRGLVASGSGNEQFF | TGTGCCAGCAGCCGCGGGCTGGTGGCTAGCGGGTCTGGGAATGAGCAGTTCTTC
NA | TRBJ2-1 | 14 | NA | TRBV28 | CASSSLPTNNEQFF | TGTGCCAGCAGTTCACTACCAACTAACAATGAGCAGTTCTTC
TRBD2 | TRBJ2-3 | 15 | NA | TRBV7-2 | CASSSGGGAPHTQYF | TGTGCCAGCAGCAGTGGCGGGGGAGCCCCCCACACGCAGTATTTT
NA | TRBJ2-5 | 12 | few | TRBV27 | CASSLDVGTQYF | TGTGCCAGCAGTTTGGACGTTGGGACCCAGTACTTC
TRBD2 | TRBJ2-3 | 14 | NA | TRBV7-3 | CASSHPGLADTQYF | TGTGCCAGCAGCCATCCGGGACTAGCGGATACGCAGTATTTT
NA | TRBJ2-5 | 13 | NA | TRBV11-2 | CASSLQGQETQYF | TGTGCCAGCAGCCTACAGGGACAAGAGACCCAGTACTTC
NA | TRBJ2-1 | 13 | NA | TRBV6-1 | CASSEQIKDEQFF | TGTGCCAGCAGTGAACAAATCAAAGATGAGCAGTTCTTC
NA | TRBJ1-4 | 11 | once | TRBV3-1 | CASSPGEKLFF | TGTGCCAGCAGCCCGGGTGAAAAACTGTTTTTT
NA | TRBJ1-5 | 15 | NA | TRBV7-6 | CASSLVEGGNQPQHF | TGTGCCAGCAGCTTAGTAGAGGGAGGCAATCAGCCCCAGCATTTT
TRBD2 | TRBJ2-1 | 17 | many | TRBV7-3 | CASSLRPSGGVGNEQFF | TGTGCCAGCAGCTTAAGGCCTAGCGGGGGGGTGGGCAATGAGCAGTTCTTC
TRBD1 | TRBJ2-3 | 16 | many | TRBV24-1 | CATSDFGTGPTDTQYF | TGTGCCACCAGTGATTTCGGGACAGGGCCTACAGATACGCAGTATTTT
TRBD2 | TRBJ2-1 | 17 | NA | TRBV29-1 | CSVEILAGAERYNEQFF | TGCAGCGTTGAGATTTTGGCGGGAGCGGAACGGTACAATGAGCAGTTCTTC
TRBD1 | TRBJ2-6 | 17 | few | TRBV20-1 | CSARPGQGISGANVLTF | TGCAGTGCTAGACCGGGACAGGGTATCTCTGGGGCCAACGTCCTGACTTTC
TRBD2 | TRBJ2-5 | 15 | NA | TRBV7-2 | CASRVGLALKETQYF | TGTGCCAGCAGGGTTGGACTAGCCCTAAAAGAGACCCAGTACTTC
NA | TRBJ2-5 | 13 | once | TRBV7-2 | CASSLSRQETQYF | TGTGCCAGCAGCTTATCCAGGCAAGAGACCCAGTACTTC
NA | TRBJ1-4 | 14 | NA | TRBV14 | CASSQDFWGEKLFF | TGTGCCAGCAGCCAAGACTTTTGGGGTGAAAAACTGTTTTTT
TRBD1 | TRBJ2-5 | 15 | NA | TRBV7-6 | CASSSSGGAGKTQYF | TGTGCCAGCAGCTCCTCAGGGGGCGCAGGGAAGACCCAGTACTTC
NA | TRBJ2-7 | 13 | NA | TRBV6-8 | CASRLKGPDEQYF | TGTGCCAGCAGACTAAAGGGACCCGACGAGCAGTACTTC
TRBD1 | TRBJ1-2 | 13 | NA | TRBV27 | CASSSGTGDGYTF | TGTGCCAGCAGTTCGGGGACAGGGGATGGCTACACCTTC
NA | TRBJ1-2 | 15 | NA | TRBV11-2 | CASSSTGGFNYGYTF | TGTGCCAGCAGCTCCACGGGGGGGTTTAACTATGGCTACACCTTC
NA | TRBJ2-1 | 13 | medium-sized | TRBV5-6 | CASSWGRTGEQFF | TGTGCCAGCAGCTGGGGACGAACAGGTGAGCAGTTCTTC
NA | TRBJ1-1 | 15 | medium-sized | TRBV7-6 | CASSLKPGVWVGAFF | TGTGCCAGCAGCTTAAAACCAGGGGTCTGGGTTGGAGCTTTCTTT
TRBD2 | TRBJ2-1 | 16 | many | TRBV18 | CASSPRLAGGYNEQFF | TGTGCCAGCTCTCCACGACTAGCGGGAGGCTACAATGAGCAGTTCTTC
TRBD1 | TRBJ2-7 | 14 | NA | TRBV7-2 | CASSPPGQIYEQYF | TGTGCCAGCAGCCCACCGGGACAGATTTACGAGCAGTACTTC
NA | TRBJ2-3 | 15 | medium-sized | TRBV7-2 | CASSLTRGSTDTQYF | TGTGCCAGCAGCTTAACCAGGGGTAGCACAGATACGCAGTATTTT
TRBD2 | TRBJ2-7 | 13 | NA | TRBV29-1 | CSVRTSGSYEQYF | TGCAGCGTACGGACTAGCGGGAGCTACGAGCAGTACTTC
NA | TRBJ1-1 | 13 | few | TRBV6-5 | CASSYSVNTEAFF | TGTGCCAGCAGTTACTCCGTGAACACTGAAGCTTTCTTT
NA | TRBJ2-1 | 13 | NA | TRBV7-6 | CASSFQSYNEQFF | TGTGCCAGCAGCTTTCAGTCGTACAATGAGCAGTTCTTC
TRBD1 | TRBJ1-1 | 15 | NA | TRBV7-3 | CASSFTGGANTEAFF | TGTGCCAGCAGCTTCACAGGGGGCGCGAACACTGAAGCTTTCTTT
NA | TRBJ1-1 | 18 | few | TRBV7-4 | CASSPLHGRVSPNTEAFF | TGTGCCAGCAGCCCCCTCCATGGCAGGGTCAGCCCGAACACTGAAGCTTTCTTT
TRBD1 | TRBJ2-5 | 13 | NA | TRBV7-8 | CASSLGRTGKGYF | TGTGCCAGCAGCTTAGGCAGGACAGGGAAGGGGTACTTC